This T cell receptor (beta chain) stems from a study of blood T cells in healthy people across ages. Caucasian, healthy and from Russia, the donors were aged between about 6 and 90. The V gene lost 8 bases and the J gene lost 9 bases, with 10 bases spanning the gap. The CDR3 covers 10 residues. Overall study results and limits: Higher diversity and more naive CD4+ cells were features of long-lived donors, compared to aged donors. Expanded clonotype shifts may have been confounded, as the donors had an unknown CMV status.

Comment on this clonotype: The antigen is undetermined.

Alongside a J-beta primer mix, a sample-barcoded 5' primer served in a second PCR lasting roughly 7 to 11 cycles. From each sample, at least 3 million paired-end reads containing CDR3 were obtained. MiXCR, applied by TCRdb to the 5' RACE reads, yields one record per CDR3 protein. The sample lists roughly 800,000 distinct CDR3 sequences, about 48% occurring once. V and J are TRBV12-3 or TRBV12-4 and TRBJ1-1, with D hard to call. Source material: blood. This sequence was found in an elderly man in good health. As DNA, the CDR3 is TGTGCCAGCTGGTCCTCTAAAGCTTTCTTT. Encoded protein: CASWSSKAFF.